This record covers a single T cell receptor (beta chain). The data were obtained in a study of cytomegalovirus exposure and HLA in healthy donors. For the study at large: Among the roughly 380 donors who were genotyped, roughly 85% fell in the genetic ancestry cluster that is associated with self-reported Caucasian donors.

The PCR contained 60 Vbeta and 13 Jbeta primers. The table came from immunoSEQ multiplex PCR; TCRdb's copy has only in-frame clones and leaves some out. The sample gives approximately 140,000 clones, around 79% of which show up once; around 3.2% is in the top ten. The CDR3 runs 16 residues. Per the germline V gene, CDR1 is SGHTA and CDR2 is FQGNSA. The germline V and J ends were trimmed by 4 bases and 1 base, with 14 bases remaining between them. The sample taken for sequencing was PBMCs. V is TRBV7-2 and J is TRBJ1-3, with unresolved D. This clonotype was sampled from a human donor in good health. As DNA, the CDR3 is TGTGCCAGCAGCTACCCCAATGGAGCGTCTGGAAACACCATATATTTT. This gives the protein CASSYPNGASGNTIYF.